This TCR beta chain is from a study of blood T cells in healthy people across ages. V lost 6 bases, J lost 3 bases, and 3 bases stayed unmatched. Germline lookup yields CDR1 MDHEN and CDR2 SYDVKM. The CDR3 consists of 13 residues. Donors gave ten milliliters of peripheral blood apiece. Then a second PCR, running about 6 to 12 cycles, was carried out with a sample-barcoded 5' primer and a J-beta primer mix. Each CDR3 protein is one row after TCRdb ran MiXCR on the 5' RACE reads. The sample holds fewer than 900,000 distinct CDR3 sequences, roughly 49% seen once. This TCR came from a woman aged 55-69 years in good health. The J gene is TRBJ2-5, the V gene TRBV28, with TRBD1 matching 8 bases. Sample: blood. The CDR3 DNA is TGTGCCAGCAGAAGGACAGGGAAAGAGACCCAGTACTTC. Residues: CASRRTGKETQYF.